This T cell receptor (beta chain) emerged from a study of blood T cell repertoires in COVID-19. On the study more broadly: COVID-19 samples collected from the United States, Italy and Spain covered acute and convalescent phases. T cells, B-cell-depleted T cells, or PBMCs provided the cDNA or gDNA that served as material.

This clone was observed once. In the source study's methods: Nucleated cell number was recorded as an estimate derived from reference gene primer amplification. TCRdb keeps only in-frame clones here, not all; method: immunoSEQ multiplex PCR. D and trimming were read from the DNA, whereas the V and J calls and clone size are those reported in that table. The table lists about 300,000 clones, around 90% of them singletons. V dropped 6 bases and J dropped 6; count of bases not matched to a gene: 11. The germline gives CDR1 ENHRY, CDR2 SYGVKD. The CDR3 runs 15 residues. The V gene is TRBV10-3, the J gene TRBJ2-7, with 10 bases aligning to TRBD1. This TCR came from a man between 18 and 29 years old with active or convalescent COVID-19. The specimen was peripheral blood. The CDR3 sequence is CAIRDSGTGEFEQYF. CDR3 nucleotide sequence: TGTGCCATCAGAGATTCAGGGACAGGGGAATTCGAGCAGTACTTC.